A single sample gave rise to the 12 T cell receptor beta chains below, sequenced in a study of post-analysis software for immune sequencing data. General observations from the study: Compared with controls, patients had more of roughly five TRBV segments, including TRBV5-6, TRBV5-1 and TRBV20-1.

The TCR beta cDNA libraries contained unique molecular identifiers. TCRdb recomputed calls from the PCR reads with MiXCR, one row per CDR3 protein. The sample holds some 690,000 distinct CDR3 sequences, about 60% seen once. Their specific antigens are unknown. Material for sequencing was blood. The receptors originated from a girl aged 2 to 9 with multiple sclerosis.

The gene calls are TRBV7-2 and TRBJ2-3; no reliable D call. Germline V gene data show CDR1 as SGHTA and CDR2 as FQGNSA. Trimming left V 0 bases short and J 6 bases short, with 7 bases between. The CDR3 has 13 amino acids. This CDR3 is CASSLALRDTQYF. The CDR3 DNA sequence: TGTGCCAGCAGCTTAGCACTCCGGGATACGCAGTATTTT.

The chain recombines TRBV2 with TRBJ2-1; 13 nucleotides match TRBD2. Trimming at V came to 5 bases and at J to 6 bases, leaving 7 bases not matched to a gene. CDR1 and CDR2 from the germline V gene are SNHLY and FYNNEI. CDR3 length: 16 residues. In nucleotides, the CDR3 is TGTGCCAGCAGTCCTGGACTAGCGGGGGACGTCAATGAGCAGTTCTTC. This codes for CASSPGLAGDVNEQFF.

This clonotype showed up just a few times. The chain has TRBV29-1 and TRBJ2-1; TRBD2 might be the D (5 bases). Trimming removed 3 bases at V and 9 bases at J, with 6 bases between. The CDR3 is 10 amino acids. Per germline, CDR1 SQVTM and CDR2 ANQGSEA. The CDR3 DNA sequence: TGCAGCGTTGAGGACTTTGAGCAGTTCTTC. Its protein product is CSVEDFEQFF.

This sequence joins TRBV5-1 and TRBJ2-1, with D perhaps matching TRBD1 (6 bases). The CDR3 covers 14 residues. V dropped 0 bases and J dropped 4 bases, with 8 bases sitting between them. CDR1 and CDR2 from the germline V gene are SGHRS and YFSETQ. Here the CDR3 DNA reads TGCGCCAGCAGCTTGGGACAGGAGTACAATGAGCAGTTCTTC. It is translated as CASSLGQEYNEQFF.

A few counts support this clonotype. A read error may be the cause here, since a much bigger clone is one base away. The V gene is TRBV12-3 or TRBV12-4, the J gene TRBJ2-3; unclear D gene. Trimming pared 5 bases from V and 4 bases from J, leaving 10 bases between. The CDR3 loop spans 13 amino acids. In nucleotides, the CDR3 is TGTGCCAGCAGTCCACCAAGCGCAGATACGCAGTATTTT. This translates into CASSPPSADTQYF.

This clonotype was seen just once. V usage is TRBV7-9 and J usage is TRBJ2-5; D is perhaps TRBD1 (5 bases). Germline V gene lookup returns CDR1 SEHNR and CDR2 FQNEAQ (reference sequence). The CDR3 has 16 residues. The ends were cut back, 5 bases at V and 4 bases at J, with 20 bases in the middle. This CDR3 is CASSPTLAGWRETQYF. Here the CDR3 DNA reads TGTGCCAGCAGCCCTACCTTGGCAGGGTGGCGAGAGACCCAGTACTTC.

J is TRBJ1-1 and V is TRBV7-2, with D possibly matching TRBD1 (5 bases). The CDR3 has 13 residues. Trimming cost V 0 bases and J 6 bases, with 8 bases left between them. In germline, CDR1 is SGHTA, CDR2 FQGNSA. The CDR3 bases are TGTGCCAGCAGCTTAGCCAGGGTCGCTGAAGCTTTCTTT. This gives the protein CASSLARVAEAFF. Using reference TRBV7-2 and TRBJ1-1 for the parts outside the CDR3, the full variable domain is GAGVSQSPSNKVTEKGKDVELRCDPISGHTALYWYRQSLGQGLEFLIYFQGNSAPDKSGLPSDRFSAERTGGSVSTLTIQRTQQEDSAVYLCASSLARVAEAFFGQGTRLTVV.

This clonotype occurred a few times. This chain connects TRBV12-3 or TRBV12-4 to TRBJ2-3, with D maybe TRBD1 (6 bases). The CDR3 runs 12 residues. V lost 7 bases and J lost 9, with 14 bases in between. CDR3 DNA sequence: TGTGCCAGCACCGAACAGGGAAGGACGCAGTATTTT. This encodes CASTEQGRTQYF.

The chain couples TRBV4-2 to TRBJ2-3; 12 bases fit TRBD2. Germline V gene data show CDR1 as LGHNA and CDR2 as YNFKEQ. The CDR3 runs 17 residues. The V segment lost 0 bases and the J segment 2 bases; nucleotides outside the gene matches: 3. The CDR3 DNA sequence: TGTGCCAGCAGCCAAGATCGACTAGCGGGAGACACAGATACGCAGTATTTT. It encodes CASSQDRLAGDTDTQYF.

The chain recombines TRBV5-1 with TRBJ1-2; D possibly corresponds to TRBD1 (5 bases). This CDR3 contains 14 residues. Trimming took 1 base from V and 6 from J, leaving 13 bases between them. Germline CDR1 SGHRS, CDR2 YFSETQ. The CDR3 bases are TGCGCCAGCAGCTTGTATCAGGGCAATCATGGCTACACCTTC. It yields the protein CASSLYQGNHGYTF. Full variable domain (rest looked up from reference TRBV5-1 and TRBJ1-2): KAGVTQTPRYLIKTRGQQVTLSCSPISGHRSVSWYQQTPGQGLQFLFEYFSETQRNKGNFPGRFSGRQFSNSRSEMNVSTLELGDSALYLCASSLYQGNHGYTFGSGTRLTVV.

The table lists this clonotype with a few counts. V is TRBV7-6 and J is TRBJ2-1; 8 nucleotides align to TRBD2. Germline trimming cut 4 bases from V and 3 bases from J; bases unmatched to any gene: 17. Germline loops: CDR1 SGHVS, CDR2 FNYEAQ. This CDR3 has 19 residues. The CDR3 here is CASSSRGGRTVKGYNEQFF. The CDR3 DNA sequence: TGTGCCAGCAGCTCGCGTGGCGGGAGGACGGTAAAAGGCTACAATGAGCAGTTCTTC.

V usage is TRBV29-1 and J usage is TRBJ2-5; possible D gene TRBD2, 5 bases. Trimming took 0 bases from V and 11 from J, leaving 10 bases between them. Germline CDR1 reads SQVTM; CDR2 reads ANQGSEA. This CDR3 has 11 residues. CDR3 sequence reads: CSVEDQEEQYF. CDR3 nucleotides: TGCAGCGTTGAAGATCAGGAGGAGCAGTACTTC.